One and the same sample provided the 20 T cell receptor beta chains below, sequenced in a study of vaccination effects on CD4 cells after COVID-19. This table comes from immunoSEQ multiplex PCR, and its TCRdb copy is limited to in-frame clones, with some not included. Of around 79,000 clones in the sample, 60% to 85% were seen once. Before any sequencing was done, the ViraFEST assay used viral peptide pools to expand antigen-specific CD4+ T cells. It was after 10 days of culture that CD4+ T cells were isolated. The healthy vaccine recipients, who had no prior SARS-CoV-2 infection, showed negative nucleocapsid antibodies. The antigens of these receptors remain unknown. The source material was CD4+ T cells from PBMCs cultured with SARS-CoV-2 spike peptides, sampled before COVID-19 vaccination. These receptors originate from a human donor who received a COVID-19 vaccine.

The rearrangement uses TRBV7-3 and TRBJ2-3, with D hard to call. V lost 1 base and J 2 bases, leaving 10 bases between the germline ends. This CDR3 has 15 amino acids. Germline-derived CDR1 and CDR2 are SGHTA and FQGTGA. The CDR3 DNA follows: TGTGCCAGCAGCTTAATCGTCGGCTTCACAGATACGCAGTATTTT. Translating gives CASSLIVGFTDTQYF. Full variable domain (outside the CDR3, taken from reference TRBV7-3 and TRBJ2-3): GAGVSQTPSNKVTEKGKYVELRCDPISGHTALYWYRQSLGQGPEFLIYFQGTGAADDSGLPNDRFFAVRPEGSVSTLKIQRTERGDSAVYLCASSLIVGFTDTQYFGPGTRLTVL.

V and J are TRBV13 and TRBJ2-1; 12 bases are a match to TRBD1. V was clipped by 4 bases and J by 5 bases; unmatched bases: 3. The CDR3 covers 15 residues. The germline CDR1 and CDR2 sequences are PRHDT and FYEKMQ (reference sequence). The CDR3 reads CASSSGTGGHNEQFF. The CDR3 DNA is TGTGCCAGCAGCTCCGGGACAGGGGGCCACAATGAGCAGTTCTTC.

The chain uses TRBV6-5 and TRBJ1-1; D is undetermined. The CDR3 is made up of 12 amino acids. Trimming cost V 3 bases and J 6 bases, with 8 bases left between them. The germline gives CDR1 MNHEY, CDR2 SVGAGI. The chain's CDR3 is CASSYRGAEAFF. As DNA, the CDR3 is TGTGCCAGCAGTTATCGCGGGGCTGAAGCTTTCTTT.

The genes are TRBV7-9 and TRBJ2-5; 8 positions match TRBD2. Germline lookup yields CDR1 SEHNR and CDR2 FQNEAQ (reference sequence). J lost 1 base, V lost 2 bases, and 3 bases had no gene match. The CDR3 totals 15 residues. CDR3 protein: CASSLQRGSQETQYF. CDR3 nucleotide sequence: TGTGCCAGCAGCTTACAGCGGGGGAGCCAAGAGACCCAGTACTTC.

The chain combines TRBV5-1 with TRBJ2-1; D call uncertain. The CDR3 runs 14 residues. The germline V gene encodes CDR1 SGHRS and CDR2 YFSETQ. V dropped 1 base and J dropped 6 bases, with 11 bases sitting between them. The CDR3 bases are TGCGCCAGCAGCTTGATAATGGGCAGCAATGAGCAGTTCTTC. Encoded protein: CASSLIMGSNEQFF.

The gene calls are TRBV5-1 and TRBJ2-1; 12 bases match TRBD2. V was clipped by 3 bases and J by 8 bases; unmatched bases: 6. In germline, CDR1 is SGHRS, CDR2 YFSETQ. The CDR3 contains 15 residues. CDR3 protein: CASSSTSGGIDEQFF. The CDR3, as DNA: TGCGCCAGCAGCTCTACTAGCGGGGGGATCGATGAGCAGTTCTTC.

The chain couples TRBV10-3 to TRBJ2-3; 7 bases are shared with TRBD1. V trimming: 3 bases; J trimming: 1 base; junction bases outside the gene matches: 1. The germline V gene encodes CDR1 ENHRY and CDR2 SYGVKD. The CDR3 sequence is 14 residues long. The CDR3 coding sequence is TGTGCCATCAGTGACGACAGGGGCACAGATACGCAGTATTTT. Its translation is CAISDDRGTDTQYF.

This chain joins TRBV6-6 and TRBJ2-5, with D hard to call. V lost 9 bases and J 7 bases, leaving 15 bases between the germline ends. The CDR3 length is 12 residues. Per germline, CDR1 MNHNY and CDR2 SVGAGI (reference sequence). The CDR3 region has the DNA TGTGCCAGTTCCTCTGAGGTGGGGACCCAGTACTTC. This encodes CASSSEVGTQYF.

A few counts support this clone. The CDR3 loop is CASGDRSYEQYV. CDR3 bases: TGTGCCAGCGGGGACAGGAGCTACGAGCAGTACGTC. The chain recombines TRBV6-6 with TRBJ2-7; 8 nucleotides align to TRBD1. Germline trimming cut 8 bases from V and 3 bases from J; bases unmatched to any gene: 3. Germline-derived CDR1 and CDR2 are MNHNY and SVGAGI (reference sequence). This CDR3 is 12 amino acids long.

This clone was detected only once. The rearrangement links TRBV5-1 to TRBJ2-2; D call uncertain. This CDR3 spans 15 amino acids. CDR1 and CDR2 from the germline V gene are SGHRS and YFSETQ. The ends were cut back, 4 bases at V and 1 base at J, with 11 bases in the middle. The CDR3 nucleotides are TGCGCCAGCAGCACACAAACAGTGAACACCGGGGAGCTGTTTTTT. Its translation is CASSTQTVNTGELFF.

The chain employs TRBV5-8 and TRBJ1-5; the D is unclear. The V gene's germline CDR1 is SGHTS and CDR2 YDEGEE. CDR3 length: 17 amino acids. Between the trimmed V and J ends, which lost 1 base and 0 bases, there was a span of 14 bases. The DNA for the CDR3 is TGTGCCAGCAGCTTGTTCGTAACGGATGTTAGCAATCAGCCCCAGCATTTT. Its protein is CASSLFVTDVSNQPQHF.

The rearrangement joins TRBV24-1 to TRBJ2-5; TRBD1 matches 9 bases. CDR3 length: 15 amino acids. The V gene's germline CDR1 is KGHDR and CDR2 SFDVKD. Germline trimming cut 3 bases from V and 6 bases from J; bases unmatched to any gene: 7. CDR3 loop: CATSDANRGRQTQYF. The CDR3 region has the DNA TGTGCCACCAGTGATGCTAACAGGGGGCGACAGACCCAGTACTTC.

This clone has just a few counts. The chain uses TRBV19 and TRBJ2-2, with unresolved D. The CDR3 runs to 13 residues. The V and J ends lost 6 bases and 6 bases respectively, with 11 bases between them. From germline, CDR1 is LNHDA and CDR2 SQIVND (reference sequence). CDR3 sequence: CASRNRAAGELFF. DNA of the CDR3: TGTGCCAGTAGAAACCGGGCAGCCGGGGAGCTGTTTTTT.

The chain combines TRBV5-1 with TRBJ1-6, with D unclear. V dropped 5 bases and J dropped 9 bases, with 15 bases sitting between them. The CDR3 runs to 14 residues. Per the germline V gene, CDR1 is SGHRS and CDR2 is YFSETQ. CDR3 nucleotides: TGCGCCAGCAGGGGCGGGTCCAGTGGTTCACCCCTCCACTTT. As protein: CASRGGSSGSPLHF. Using reference TRBV5-1 and TRBJ1-6 for the parts outside the CDR3, the full variable domain is KAGVTQTPRYLIKTRGQQVTLSCSPISGHRSVSWYQQTPGQGLQFLFEYFSETQRNKGNFPGRFSGRQFSNSRSEMNVSTLELGDSALYLCASRGGSSGSPLHFGNGTRLTVT.

The V and J genes are TRBV5-1 and TRBJ2-6, with a tentative D call TRBD1 (6 bases). The CDR3 runs to 18 residues. Germline CDR1 is SGHRS and CDR2 is YFSETQ. V was trimmed by 5 bases and J by 0 bases, leaving 18 bases between them. The CDR3 spells CASREEPTGSSGANVLTF. The CDR3 DNA follows: TGCGCCAGCAGAGAAGAGCCTACAGGGAGCTCTGGGGCCAACGTCCTGACTTTC.

The table lists this clone with a count of one. V and J are TRBV6-6 and TRBJ1-2; 8 bases are shared with TRBD1. V was pared by 2 bases and J by 2 bases, with 4 bases of the junction left unmatched. The germline CDR1 and CDR2 sequences are MNHNY and SVGAGI (reference sequence). The CDR3 extends over 15 amino acids. The CDR3 sequence is CASSYRDRQNYGYTF. In nucleotides, the CDR3 is TGTGCCAGCAGTTACAGGGACAGGCAAAACTATGGCTACACCTTC.

The chain links TRBV24-1 to TRBJ2-2, with TRBD2 identical over 7 bases. Germline values: CDR1 KGHDR, CDR2 SFDVKD. CDR3 length: 11 residues. The J segment lost 5 bases and the V segment lost 10 bases, leaving 0 bases of the junction unmatched. The chain's CDR3 is CATRGTGELFF. The CDR3 bases are TGTGCCACGCGGGGGACCGGGGAGCTGTTTTTT.

The chain recombines TRBV4-3 with TRBJ1-5; unclear D gene. Germline V gene data show CDR1 as LGHNA and CDR2 as YSLEER. The CDR3 is made up of 13 amino acids. Trimming took 4 bases from V and 6 from J, leaving 10 bases between them. CDR3 bases: TGCGCCAGCAGCCCCATGAGAGCTCAGCCCCAGCATTTT. Its translation: CASSPMRAQPQHF.

This CDR3 is CASSIRRVEKLFF. The CDR3 DNA follows: TGTGCCAGTAGTATACGGAGGGTTGAAAAACTGTTTTTT. V gene TRBV19 combines with J gene TRBJ1-4; D gene ambiguous. Germline loops: CDR1 LNHDA, CDR2 SQIVND (reference sequence). This CDR3 spans 13 amino acids. Trimming took 2 bases from V and 7 from J, leaving 8 bases between them.

This chain joins TRBV6-2 or TRBV6-3 and TRBJ1-1, with a tentative D call TRBD1 (5 bases). V shed 0 bases and J shed 5 bases, with 19 bases lying between them. The CDR3 is 17 amino acids. Germline V gene data show CDR1 as MNHEY and CDR2 as SVGEGT. This chain's CDR3 is CASSYSQAGSRRTEAFF. As DNA, the CDR3 is TGTGCCAGCAGTTACTCCCAAGCAGGGTCCCGTAGGACTGAAGCTTTCTTT.